This TCR beta chain was recovered during a study of T-cell reconstitution after alpha-beta-depleted transplantation in children. Trimming pared 0 bases from V and 1 base from J, leaving 14 bases between. CDR3 length: 17 residues. CDR1 LNHNV and CDR2 YYDKDF come from the germline V gene (reference sequence). Unique molecular identifiers were incorporated during preparation of the TCRbeta library. Each CDR3 protein is one row after TCRdb ran MiXCR on the PCR reads. The sample yields about 870,000 distinct CDR3 sequences, roughly 15% seen once. The rearrangement joins TRBV15 to TRBJ2-3, with D perhaps matching TRBD2 (6 bases). Sequencing used PBMCs, mostly from graft donor cells, obtained 360 days after TCRalphabeta/CD19-depleted stem cell transplant. The sequence came from a male patient between 5 and 17 years old who had a stem cell transplant for acute lymphoblastic leukemia, so the T cells may come from the graft donor. This chain's CDR3 is CATSRESGVVRTDTQYF. For the CDR3, the DNA is TGTGCCACCAGCAGAGAATCGGGGGTCGTCCGCACAGATACGCAGTATTTT. Complete variable domain (other parts from reference TRBV15 and TRBJ2-3): DAMVIQNPRYQVTQFGKPVTLSCSQTLNHNVMYWYQQKSSQAPKLLFHYYDKDFNNEADTPDNFQSRRPNTSFCFLDIRSPGLGDTAMYLCATSRESGVVRTDTQYFGPGTRLTVL.